A single sample gave rise to the 10 T cell receptor beta chains below, sequenced in a study of blood T cells in healthy people across ages. Sample-barcoded 5' priming and a J-beta primer mix drove a second PCR of 7 to 11 cycles. From the 5' RACE reads, TCRdb called clonotypes with MiXCR, one entry per CDR3 protein. The sample has roughly 830,000 distinct CDR3 sequences; approximately 59% are singletons. The sample comprised blood. The receptor source for this set is a man aged 25-45 years in good health.

V and J are TRBV20-1 and TRBJ2-5; the match to TRBD2 covers 15 bases. V shed 4 bases and J 2 bases; nucleotides not matched to a gene: 5. The CDR3 has 16 amino acids. CDR1 and CDR2 (germline): DFQATT, SNEGSKA (reference sequence). The CDR3 DNA follows: TGCAGTGCTACAAAGGGACTAGCGGGGGGTCAAGAGACCCAGTACTTC. Translated: CSATKGLAGGQETQYF.

This clonotype was counted once. The V and J genes are TRBV2 and TRBJ2-6; D is tentatively TRBD1 or TRBD2 (5 bases each). From germline, CDR1 is SNHLY and CDR2 FYNNEI. V lost 8 bases and J lost 0, with 14 bases in between. CDR3 size: 16 residues. The DNA of the CDR3 is TGTGCCAGCCATTCGGGACCACGCTCTGGGGCCAACGTCCTGACTTTC. Its protein product is CASHSGPRSGANVLTF.

This clonotype showed up just a few times. V gene TRBV4-2 combines with J gene TRBJ1-2; D unresolved. The germline V and J ends were trimmed by 1 base and 0 bases, with 18 bases remaining between them. Germline loops: CDR1 LGHNA, CDR2 YNFKEQ. The CDR3 runs 18 residues. The chain's CDR3 is CASSQALSPYSSNYGYTF. CDR3 DNA sequence: TGTGCCAGCAGCCAAGCTCTTTCGCCTTACAGCTCTAACTATGGCTACACCTTC.

The V gene is TRBV6-2 or TRBV6-3, the J gene TRBJ2-7; 9 bases are a match to TRBD2. The junction had 7 bases not matched to a gene; V was cut back by 4 bases and J by 3 bases. The CDR3 has 15 amino acids. Germline V gives CDR1 MNHEY, CDR2 SVGEGT. This CDR3 is CASSFSAGGYYEQYF. In DNA, the CDR3 is TGTGCCAGCAGTTTCAGCGCGGGAGGGTACTACGAGCAGTACTTC.

This clonotype was counted a few times. The chain couples TRBV9 to TRBJ2-7; the D is unclear. The CDR3 runs to 13 residues. V dropped 0 bases and J dropped 1 base, with 5 bases sitting between them. The germline gives CDR1 SGDLS, CDR2 YYNGEE. Here the CDR3 reads CASSVESSYEQYF. Written as DNA, the CDR3 is TGTGCCAGCAGCGTAGAGAGTTCCTACGAGCAGTACTTC.

The rearrangement links TRBV2 to TRBJ2-5; tentative D call: TRBD2 (6 bases). This CDR3 comprises 14 residues. Looked up from germline, CDR1 is SNHLY and CDR2 is FYNNEI. Trimming took off 6 bases at V and 5 bases at J, with 16 bases between the two ends. This CDR3 is CASRESGLWETQYF. CDR3 in DNA: TGTGCCAGCAGAGAGTCGGGACTCTGGGAGACCCAGTACTTC.

The rearrangement joins TRBV20-1 to TRBJ2-5; 14 bases align to TRBD2. There are 15 residues in the CDR3. The germline gives CDR1 DFQATT, CDR2 SNEGSKA (reference sequence). V dropped 3 bases and J dropped 7; count of bases not matched to a gene: 7. CDR3 DNA sequence: TGCAGTGCTAGGGTTCGACTAGCGGGGGGGCCGACCCAGTACTTC. This translates into CSARVRLAGGPTQYF.

The chain combines TRBV21-1 with TRBJ2-3. TRBV21-1 is termed a pseudogene. CDR3 length equals 9 residues. CDR3 in amino acids: CASVEVQYF. CDR3 DNA sequence: TGTGCCAGCGTAGAGGTGCAGTATTTT.

The rearrangement joins TRBV7-2 to TRBJ2-5; D perhaps matches TRBD1 (5 bases). The germline CDR1 and CDR2 sequences are SGHTA and FQGNSA. The CDR3 runs to 12 residues. V shed 5 bases and J shed 11 bases, with 15 bases lying between them. CDR3 nucleotides: TGTGCCAGCAGCGCCAGGGTAGGTGAGCAGTACTTC. This gives the protein CASSARVGEQYF.

In DNA, the CDR3 is TGTGCCAGCAGTTCCGTAGGGTCTGAGCAGTTCTTC. As protein: CASSSVGSEQFF. The chain has TRBV12-3 or TRBV12-4 and TRBJ2-1; unclear D gene. The length of the CDR3 is 12 residues. Trimming took 4 bases from V and 9 from J, leaving 10 bases between them.